The source of this T cell receptor (beta chain) is a study of patients and donors after allogeneic stem cell transplantation. TCRdb re-called the RT-PCR reads with MiXCR, one entry per CDR3 protein. The sample holds about 39,000 distinct CDR3 sequences; 25% to 40% are singletons and the top ten take less than 80%. There are a few counts of this clonotype. The V and J ends lost 6 bases and 7 bases respectively, with 16 bases between them. CDR1 and CDR2 from the germline V gene are SQVTM and ANQGSEA. This CDR3 region has 13 residues. The J gene is TRBJ2-1, the V gene TRBV29-1; possible D gene TRBD1, 6 bases. The sequencing input was blood, either unsorted or a sorted T cell fraction (not recorded which). The sequence came from a human donor who was either an allogeneic HSCT recipient or a stem cell or donor lymphocyte infusion donor (not recorded which). It is not recorded whose cells these are; they may come from a transplant donor. The DNA for the CDR3 is TGCAGCGTCGGGACATTCAGGAGGAATGAGCAGTTCTTC. Translation gives CSVGTFRRNEQFF.